This T cell receptor (beta chain) was identified in a study of T cell responses to AZD1222 COVID-19 vaccine. Profiled with immunoSEQ multiplex PCR; TCRdb holds only in-frame clones, not every one. This table holds approximately 110,000 clones, around 87% found once. CDR1 and CDR2 from the germline V gene are MDHEN and SYDVKM. The CDR3 has 12 residues. V lost 10 bases, J lost 3 bases, and 12 bases lay in between. The TCR originated in an adult who received the AZD1222 COVID-19 vaccine. The V and J genes are TRBV28 and TRBJ1-1; D is unclear. The sample was peripheral blood, taken 28 days after the second AZD1222 dose. The CDR3 reads CATGPEYTEAFF. The CDR3 bases are TGTGCCACCGGCCCTGAGTACACTGAAGCTTTCTTT.